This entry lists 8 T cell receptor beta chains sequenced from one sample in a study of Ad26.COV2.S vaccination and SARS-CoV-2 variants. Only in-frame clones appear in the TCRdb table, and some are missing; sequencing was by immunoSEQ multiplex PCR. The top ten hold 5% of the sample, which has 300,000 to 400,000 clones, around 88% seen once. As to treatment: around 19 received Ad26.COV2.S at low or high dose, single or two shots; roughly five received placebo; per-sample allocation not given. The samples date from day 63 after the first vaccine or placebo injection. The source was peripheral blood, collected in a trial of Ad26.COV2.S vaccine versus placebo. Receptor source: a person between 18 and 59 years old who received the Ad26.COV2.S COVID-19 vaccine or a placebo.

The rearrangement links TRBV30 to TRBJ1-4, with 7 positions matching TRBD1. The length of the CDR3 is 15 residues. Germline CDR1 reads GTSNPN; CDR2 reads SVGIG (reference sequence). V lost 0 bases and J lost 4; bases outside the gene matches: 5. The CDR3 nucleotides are TGTGCCTGGAGTGTAATGGGACAGCATAATGAAAAACTGTTTTTT. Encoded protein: CAWSVMGQHNEKLFF. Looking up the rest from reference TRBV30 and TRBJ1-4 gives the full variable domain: SQTIHQWPATLVQPVGSPLSLECTVEGTSNPNLYWYRQAAGRGLQLLFYSVGIGQISSEVPQNLSASRPQDRQFILSSKKLLLSDSGFYLCAWSVMGQHNEKLFFGSGTQLSVL.

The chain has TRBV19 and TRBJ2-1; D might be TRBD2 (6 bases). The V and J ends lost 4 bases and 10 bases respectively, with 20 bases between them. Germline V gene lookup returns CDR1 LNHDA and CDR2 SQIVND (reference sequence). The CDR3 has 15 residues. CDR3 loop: CASSTGTWIGSEQFF. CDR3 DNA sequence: TGTGCCAGTAGTACGGGGACTTGGATCGGTTCAGAGCAGTTCTTC. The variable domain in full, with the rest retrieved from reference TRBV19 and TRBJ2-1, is DGGITQSPKYLFRKEGQNVTLSCEQNLNHDAMYWYRQDPGQGLRLIYYSQIVNDFQKGDIAEGYSVSREKKESFPLTVTSAQKNPTAFYLCASSTGTWIGSEQFFGPGTRLTVL.

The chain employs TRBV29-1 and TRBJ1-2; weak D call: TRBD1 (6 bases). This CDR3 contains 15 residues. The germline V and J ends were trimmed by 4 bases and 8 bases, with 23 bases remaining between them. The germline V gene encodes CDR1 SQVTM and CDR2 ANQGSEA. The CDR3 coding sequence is TGCAGCGTTGGTACAGGGTTCCCCCTAGGAAGGGGCTACACCTTC. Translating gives CSVGTGFPLGRGYTF.

In DNA form, the CDR3 reads TGTGCCAGCAACCCCTTAGGGGGCTCCGAGCAGTACTTC. Translating it yields CASNPLGGSEQYF. This chain joins TRBV6-5 and TRBJ2-7; TRBD1 agrees at 7 bases. The CDR3 contains 13 residues. Germline V gene sequence: CDR1 MNHEY, CDR2 SVGAGI. The V segment lost 7 bases and the J segment 6 bases; nucleotides outside the gene matches: 9.

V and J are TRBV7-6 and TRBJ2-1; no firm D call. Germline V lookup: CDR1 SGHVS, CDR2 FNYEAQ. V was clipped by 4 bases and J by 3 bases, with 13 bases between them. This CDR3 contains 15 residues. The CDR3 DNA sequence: TGTGCCAGCAGCTCAGAAAATGGACGCTACAATGAGCAGTTCTTC. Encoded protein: CASSSENGRYNEQFF.

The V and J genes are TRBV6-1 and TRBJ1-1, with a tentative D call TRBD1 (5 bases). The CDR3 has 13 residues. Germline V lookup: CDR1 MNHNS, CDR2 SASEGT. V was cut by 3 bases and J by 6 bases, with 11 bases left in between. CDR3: CASSDRDLAEAFF. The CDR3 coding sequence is TGTGCCAGCAGTGACAGGGACTTGGCTGAAGCTTTCTTT.

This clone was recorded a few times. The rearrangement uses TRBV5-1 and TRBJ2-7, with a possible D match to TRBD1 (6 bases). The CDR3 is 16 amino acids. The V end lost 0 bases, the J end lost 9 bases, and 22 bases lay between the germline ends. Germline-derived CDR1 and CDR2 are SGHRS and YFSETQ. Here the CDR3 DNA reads TGCGCCAGCAGCTTGGAGTCCCCAGGGGAGTTATCCGTGCAGTACTTC. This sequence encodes CASSLESPGELSVQYF.

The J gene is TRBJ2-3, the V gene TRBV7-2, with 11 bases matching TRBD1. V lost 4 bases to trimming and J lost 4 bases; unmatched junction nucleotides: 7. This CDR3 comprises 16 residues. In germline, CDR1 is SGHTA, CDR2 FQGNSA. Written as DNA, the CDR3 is TGTGCCAGCAGCTCGAGGACAGGGGGCATGCCAGATACGCAGTATTTT. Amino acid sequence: CASSSRTGGMPDTQYF.